The subject of this entry is one T cell receptor (beta chain). The antigen it recognizes is unknown. No qualities accompany the bases; no much larger clone lies one base away. Via the germline V gene, CDR1 is SGHRS and CDR2 YFSETQ. Deletion took 6 bases off V and 1 base off J, with a span of 16 bases between the germline ends. Counted from cysteine to phenylalanine, this CDR3 has 15 amino acids. Just the 45-base CDR3 DNA is kept, in frame starting at base 1. These data belong to a study of T cell repertoires in cytomegalovirus infection (dated by TCRdb to between 2018 and 2020). The study in broad terms: The HLA type of each donor mattered for the analysis, because public TCR beta signatures pointed to carriage of CMV infection along with the matching HLA type.

The paper's findings and limits, for the study overall: The ex vivo response was dominated by HLA-C-restricted CMV-specific TCR beta clonotypes, which also provided the single most frequent clonotype in two of eight donors. In both this cohort and an independent roughly 360-donor cohort, the cumulative frequency of public TCR beta family members distinguished carriers of CMV infection plus the relevant HLA type.

Sequenced using an Illumina HiSeq 1500. The raw public data were reprocessed by TCRdb itself: fastp quality trimming at Q25, MiXCR clonotype calling, in-frame beta chains only. When rows share a CDR3 protein, they turn into one entry using the most common DNA and genes. The sample yields about 190,000 distinct CDR3 sequences; approximately 30% were counted once. 31% of the sample comes from the top ten. The rearrangement joined TRBV5-1 to TRBJ1-1, and TRBD1 may be the D gene, going by 6 matching bases. The TCR sequence derives from a human donor in good health (CMV status not recorded). Some clones in this sample may be carry-over from other donors' samples. The specimen was PBMCs. The CDR3 region: CASTRGGGKNTEAFF. At the DNA level, the sequence is TGCGCCAGCACCCGAGGGGGGGGGAAGAACACTGAAGCTTTCTTT.